Presented here are 2 T cell receptor beta chains from one specimen sequenced in a study of cytomegalovirus exposure and HLA in healthy donors. PCR employed 60 Vbeta and 13 Jbeta primers. Here immunoSEQ multiplex PCR was the method, and the copy in TCRdb shows in-frame clones only, minus some. Of about 140,000 clones listed, roughly four fifths are singletons. What was sequenced was PBMCs. The receptors were gathered from a man between 18 and 35 years old in good health and CMV-seropositive.

The J gene is TRBJ2-2, the V gene TRBV29-1; D is unresolved. Trimming stripped 2 bases from V and 4 bases from J, with 2 bases between. Germline V gene data show CDR1 as SQVTM and CDR2 as ANQGSEA. This CDR3 spans 11 amino acids. CDR3 nucleotide sequence: TGCAGCGTTGAACTCACCGGGGAGCTGTTTTTT. Protein product: CSVELTGELFF.

The rearrangement links TRBV27 to TRBJ2-2; 8 bases fit TRBD1. Germline V CDR1 and CDR2: MNHEY, SMNVEV (reference sequence). The V segment lost 4 bases and the J segment 4 bases; nucleotides outside the gene matches: 8. The CDR3 is made up of 16 amino acids. The CDR3 DNA reads as TGTGCCAGCAGTTCTAGGACAGGGCTAGCCACCGGGGAGCTGTTTTTT. Its translation is CASSSRTGLATGELFF.